This TCR beta chain appears in the sequencing data of a study of blood T cells in healthy people across ages. General observations from the study: Because donor CMV status was unknown, expanded clonotype changes were possibly confounded. Strong correlation was found linking TCR beta diversity to naive T cell percentage.

V lost 6 bases, J lost 1 base, and 9 bases lay in between. Germline V CDR1 and CDR2: LGHDT, YNNKEL (reference sequence). This CDR3 spans 13 amino acids. This clonotype was detected only a few times. Its specificity is not known. Combining a sample-barcoded 5' primer with a J-beta primer mix, a second PCR ran for roughly 7 to 11 cycles. Each cDNA molecule, via a template-switch adaptor with 12 random nucleotides, was tagged. One entry per CDR3 protein results from TCRdb running MiXCR on the 5' RACE reads. Of 1.5 million to 2 million distinct CDR3 sequences listed, approximately 40% are singletons. Isolated per sample were at least 7 million PBMCs.

Input material: blood. The sequence derives from a human donor in good health. The J gene is TRBJ2-5, the V gene TRBV3-1; D remains ambiguous. The CDR3 DNA is TGTGCCAGCAGGCGTATTGTCCAAGAGACCCAGTACTTC. As protein: CASRRIVQETQYF.